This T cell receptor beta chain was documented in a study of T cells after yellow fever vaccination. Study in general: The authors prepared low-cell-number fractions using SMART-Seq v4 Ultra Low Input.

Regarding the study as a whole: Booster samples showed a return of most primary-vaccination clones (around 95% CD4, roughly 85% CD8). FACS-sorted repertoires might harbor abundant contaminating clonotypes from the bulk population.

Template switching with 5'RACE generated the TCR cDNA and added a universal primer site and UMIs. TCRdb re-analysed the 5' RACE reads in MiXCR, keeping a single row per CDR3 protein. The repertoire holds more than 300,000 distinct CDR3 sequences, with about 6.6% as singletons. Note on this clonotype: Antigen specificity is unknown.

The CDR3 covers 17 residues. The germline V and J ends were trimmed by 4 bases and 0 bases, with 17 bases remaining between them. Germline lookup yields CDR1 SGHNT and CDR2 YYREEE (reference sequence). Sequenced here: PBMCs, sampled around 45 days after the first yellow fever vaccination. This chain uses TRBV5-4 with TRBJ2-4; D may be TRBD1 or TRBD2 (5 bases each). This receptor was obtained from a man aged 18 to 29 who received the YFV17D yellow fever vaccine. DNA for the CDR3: TGTGCCAGCAGCCCCTCCGGGACGGGAATAGCCAAAAACATTCAGTACTTC. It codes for CASSPSGTGIAKNIQYF.